This T cell receptor beta chain emerged from a study of shared clonotypes between healthy human individuals. Study-level information: Contributing individuals were a couple of females and a few males aged 18 to 49. Each donor's CD8 memory used one plate, CD8 naive two, each CD4 subset three. Study observations and caveats: The study generally estimated greater richness for naive than memory subsets.

Generated by immunoSEQ multiplex PCR, the TCRdb table keeps only in-frame clones and is missing some. The repertoire holds around 340,000 clones, with less than 75% as singletons. The ends were cut back, 4 bases at V and 4 bases at J, with 5 bases in the middle. Germline values: CDR1 GTSNPN, CDR2 SVGIG (reference sequence). CDR3 length: 11 amino acids. About this clone itself: The antigen is unknown.

Splitting of CD4+ cells produced CD45RA+ naive and CD45RA-negative memory subsets. Sequencing used memory CD4+ T cells sorted from blood. Subset defined: CD45RA-negative fraction. V is TRBV30 and J is TRBJ1-3; D uncertain. This TCR came from a young man in good health. The CDR3 protein is CAWISGNTIYF. CDR3 sequence (DNA): TGTGCCTGGATTTCAGGAAACACCATATATTTT.